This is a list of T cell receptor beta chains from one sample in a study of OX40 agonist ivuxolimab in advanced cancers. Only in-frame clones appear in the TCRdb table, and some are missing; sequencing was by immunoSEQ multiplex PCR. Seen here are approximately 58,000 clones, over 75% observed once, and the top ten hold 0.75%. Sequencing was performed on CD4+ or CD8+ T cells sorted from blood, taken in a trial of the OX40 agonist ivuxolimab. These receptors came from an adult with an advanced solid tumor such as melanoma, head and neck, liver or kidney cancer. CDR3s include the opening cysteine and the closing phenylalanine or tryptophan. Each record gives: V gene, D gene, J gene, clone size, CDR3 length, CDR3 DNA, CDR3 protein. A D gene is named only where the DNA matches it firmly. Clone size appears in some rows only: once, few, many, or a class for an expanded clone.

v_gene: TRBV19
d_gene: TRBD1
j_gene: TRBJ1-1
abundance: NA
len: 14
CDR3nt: TGTGCCAGTAGTACGGGACAGGTTTTTGCTGAAGCTTTCTTT
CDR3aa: CASSTGQVFAEAFF

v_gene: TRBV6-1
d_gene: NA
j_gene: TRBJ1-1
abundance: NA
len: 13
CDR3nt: TGTGCCAGCACTGGGACGGGGAACACTGAAGCTTTCTTT
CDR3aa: CASTGTGNTEAFF

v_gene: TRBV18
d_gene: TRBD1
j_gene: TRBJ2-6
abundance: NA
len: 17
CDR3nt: TGTGCCAGCTCACCAGTACAGGGGAGCTCTGGGGCCAACGTCCTGACTTTC
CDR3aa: CASSPVQGSSGANVLTF

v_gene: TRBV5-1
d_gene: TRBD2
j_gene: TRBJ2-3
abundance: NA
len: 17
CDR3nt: TGCGCCAGCCGGCTTACCCCAGCGGGGGCTAGCACAGATACGCAGTATTTT
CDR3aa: CASRLTPAGASTDTQYF

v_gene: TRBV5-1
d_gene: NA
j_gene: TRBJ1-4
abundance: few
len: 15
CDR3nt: TGCGCCAGCAGTGCTTGGTGGGGGGCAGGAGAAAAACTGTTTTTT
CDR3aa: CASSAWWGAGEKLFF

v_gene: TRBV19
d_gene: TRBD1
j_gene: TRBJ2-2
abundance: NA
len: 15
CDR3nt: TGTGCCAGTAGTATGCCCGCAGGGGGCACCGGGGAGCTGTTTTTT
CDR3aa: CASSMPAGGTGELFF

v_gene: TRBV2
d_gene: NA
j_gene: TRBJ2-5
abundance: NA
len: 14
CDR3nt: TGTGCCAGCATCCCCCTAGCAGGCTCTGAGACCCAGTACTTC
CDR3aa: CASIPLAGSETQYF

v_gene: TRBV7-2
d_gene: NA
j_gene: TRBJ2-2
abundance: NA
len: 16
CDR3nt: TGTGCCAGCAGCCGGACCGTACCTGCGAACACCGGGGAGCTGTTTTTT
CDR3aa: CASSRTVPANTGELFF

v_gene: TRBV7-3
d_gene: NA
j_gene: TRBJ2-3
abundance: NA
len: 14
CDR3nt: TGTGCCAGCAGCCCACTAGCTAGCACAGATACGCAGTATTTT
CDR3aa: CASSPLASTDTQYF

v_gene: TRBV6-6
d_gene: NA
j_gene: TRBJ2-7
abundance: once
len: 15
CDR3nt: TGTGCCAGCAGTTACTCCGGGACGGTTACCTACGAGCAGTACTTC
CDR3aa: CASSYSGTVTYEQYF

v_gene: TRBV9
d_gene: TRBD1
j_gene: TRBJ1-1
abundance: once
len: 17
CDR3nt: TGTGCCAGCAGCACCCCGGGACAGGGGGCGGAGAACACTGAAGCTTTCTTT
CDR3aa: CASSTPGQGAENTEAFF

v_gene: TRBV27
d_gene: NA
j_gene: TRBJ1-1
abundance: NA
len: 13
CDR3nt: TGTGCCAGCAGTTCGGAGTTGAACACTGAAGCTTTCTTT
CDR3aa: CASSSELNTEAFF

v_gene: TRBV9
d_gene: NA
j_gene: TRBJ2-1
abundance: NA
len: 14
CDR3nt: TGTGCCAGCAGCGCCCGACTCTCCTACAATGAGCAGTTCTTC
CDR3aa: CASSARLSYNEQFF

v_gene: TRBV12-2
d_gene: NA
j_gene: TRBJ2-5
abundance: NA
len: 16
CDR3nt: TGTGCAAGTCGCTTATTTGGGGGGCTGGGACAAGAGACCCAGTACTTC
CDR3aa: CASRLFGGLGQETQYF

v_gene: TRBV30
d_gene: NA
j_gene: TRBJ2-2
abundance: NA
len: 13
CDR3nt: TGTGCCTGGAGGGGCAGGGCCACCGGGGAGCTGTTTTTT
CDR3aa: CAWRGRATGELFF

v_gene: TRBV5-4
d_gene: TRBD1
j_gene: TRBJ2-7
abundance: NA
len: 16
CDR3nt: TGTGCCAGCAGCTCTCGACAGGGGCCTAGCTCCTACGAGCAGTACTTC
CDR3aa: CASSSRQGPSSYEQYF

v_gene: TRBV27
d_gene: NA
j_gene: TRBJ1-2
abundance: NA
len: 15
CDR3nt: TGTGCCAGCAGTTTATCGAGTATTCCTAACTATGGCTACACCTTC
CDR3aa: CASSLSSIPNYGYTF

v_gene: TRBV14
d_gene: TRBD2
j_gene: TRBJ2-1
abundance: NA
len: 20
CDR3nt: TGTGCCAGCAGCCACCTTCCGGGACTAGCGGGGGGGCCGGACTACAATGAGCAGTTCTTC
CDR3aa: CASSHLPGLAGGPDYNEQFF

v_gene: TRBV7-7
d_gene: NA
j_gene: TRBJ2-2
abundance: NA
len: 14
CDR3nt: TGTGCCAGCAGCCGGGCCGCGAACACCGGGGAGCTGTTTTTT
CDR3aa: CASSRAANTGELFF

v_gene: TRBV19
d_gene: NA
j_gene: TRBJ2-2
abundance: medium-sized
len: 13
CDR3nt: TGTGCCAGTAGTACCTACAACACCGGGGAGCTGTTTTTT
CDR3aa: CASSTYNTGELFF

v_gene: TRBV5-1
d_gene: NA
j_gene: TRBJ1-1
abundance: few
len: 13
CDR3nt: TGCGCCAGCAGCTTACCCGGACAGTATGAAGCTTTCTTT
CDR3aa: CASSLPGQYEAFF

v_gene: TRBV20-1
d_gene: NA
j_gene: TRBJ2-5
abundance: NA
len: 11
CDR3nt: TGCAGTGCTAGAGCCCAAGAGACCCAGTACTTC
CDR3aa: CSARAQETQYF

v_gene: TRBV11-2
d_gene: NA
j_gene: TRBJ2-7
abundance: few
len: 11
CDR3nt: TGTGCCAGCAGCGGGGGGCTCGAGCAGTACTTC
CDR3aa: CASSGGLEQYF

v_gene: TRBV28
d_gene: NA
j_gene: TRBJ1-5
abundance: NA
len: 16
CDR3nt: TGTGCCAGCAGTTTACCCTCTCAGGGTTCCAATCAGCCCCAGCATTTT
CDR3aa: CASSLPSQGSNQPQHF

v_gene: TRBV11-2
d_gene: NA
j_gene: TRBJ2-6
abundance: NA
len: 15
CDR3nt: TGTGCCAGCAGCTTAGATCTCCATGGGGCCAACGTCCTGACTTTC
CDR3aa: CASSLDLHGANVLTF